Listed below are T cell receptor beta chains from one sample, sequenced in a study of long-term antiretroviral therapy in people with HIV. Libraries were prepared by immunoSEQ multiplex PCR; TCRdb keeps only in-frame clonotypes and omits some of them. There are 25,000 to 35,000 clones in the sample; over 90% occur only once, and 3% to 4% lies in the top ten. Sequencing was performed on unsorted PBMCs, taken 5.3 years after starting antiretroviral therapy. These TCRs come from a man aged 50 to 60 with HIV. Both conserved end residues are part of each CDR3. A D gene is named only where the DNA matches it firmly. For some rows the clone size is stated as once, few or many, or as a class when expanded; others skip it.

CDR3 DNA | CDR3 protein | clone size | J gene | V gene | D gene
TGTGCCAGCAGCTCTCGGGGGGGCAATGAGCAGTTCTTC | CASSSRGGNEQFF | . | TRBJ2-1 | TRBV7-2 | TRBD2
TGTGTCAGCAGCTTAATCGTGGGAAACACTGAAGCTTTCTTT | CVSSLIVGNTEAFF | once | TRBJ1-1 | TRBV7-9 | .
TGTGCCAGCACCAATAGCGGGGGGTCTAATGAGCAGTTCTTC | CASTNSGGSNEQFF | . | TRBJ2-1 | TRBV6-6 | TRBD2
TGCGCCAGCAGCCAAGATCTAATCGGGGGGGCCCGGGCCGGGGAGCTGTTTTTT | CASSQDLIGGARAGELFF | . | TRBJ2-2 | TRBV4-1 | TRBD2
TGCAGCGCTAAATCAGTCGTCAGGGGCCAAACCGGCTCCTACGAGCAGTACTTC | CSAKSVVRGQTGSYEQYF | . | TRBJ2-7 | TRBV29-1 | .
TGCGCCAGCAGCTTGTCCGCAGGGACTAGGGAGCAGTACTTC | CASSLSAGTREQYF | . | TRBJ2-7 | TRBV5-1 | TRBD2
TGTGCCAGCAGTTCGACTGGGGCCTTCAATACGCAGTATTTT | CASSSTGAFNTQYF | . | TRBJ2-3 | TRBV27 | .
TGCAGCGTTGGTCGAGGGGTGGGAGGCGAGCAGTACTTC | CSVGRGVGGEQYF | . | TRBJ2-7 | TRBV29-1 | .
TGTGCCAGCAGCCGGGACAGGGAATACGAGCAGTACTTC | CASSRDREYEQYF | . | TRBJ2-7 | TRBV11-2 | TRBD1
TGTGCCAGCAGCTTAGGAGGGAGCACTGAAGCTTTCTTT | CASSLGGSTEAFF | . | TRBJ1-1 | TRBV7-6 | .
TGCGCCAGCAGGATCGCCGGGACAGGGGCCTACGAGCAGTACTTC | CASRIAGTGAYEQYF | . | TRBJ2-7 | TRBV10-2 | TRBD1
TGCGCCAGCAGCCAAACTGGCGGGGGGCCCACGGGTACGCAGTATTTT | CASSQTGGGPTGTQYF | once | TRBJ2-3 | TRBV4-3 | TRBD2
TGTGCCAGCAGTTTATATCCACAGGGGCAATCTAATGAAAAACTGTTTTTT | CASSLYPQGQSNEKLFF | once | TRBJ1-4 | TRBV27 | TRBD1
TGCGCCAGCAGCGACGATAGGACAGGGGGATCAGATACGCAGTATTTT | CASSDDRTGGSDTQYF | . | TRBJ2-3 | TRBV5-1 | TRBD1
TGTGCCAGCAGTTTACCCTTTAACACCGGGGAGCTGTTTTTT | CASSLPFNTGELFF | . | TRBJ2-2 | TRBV27 | .